This T cell receptor (beta chain) was obtained from a study of OX40 agonist ivuxolimab in advanced cancers. About the research overall: Clinicians treated patients with ivuxolimab, an agonistic anti-OX40 (CD134) antibody.

The assay was immunoSEQ multiplex PCR, and TCRdb's table has in-frame clones only and misses some. The profile shows 27,000 or so clones, approximately 83% of them singletons. V was pared by 6 bases and J by 4 bases, with 8 bases of the junction left unmatched. Germline V lookup: CDR1 SNHLY, CDR2 FYNNEI. The CDR3 is made up of 15 amino acids. The specimen comprised CD4+ or CD8+ T cells sorted from blood, sampled in a trial of the OX40 agonist ivuxolimab. The receptor was derived from an adult with an advanced solid tumor such as melanoma, head and neck, liver or kidney cancer. V and J are TRBV2 and TRBJ1-5; 8 positions match TRBD1. This CDR3 is CASRLSGGGNQPQHF. CDR3 sequence (DNA): TGTGCCAGCAGACTCTCAGGGGGCGGTAATCAGCCCCAGCATTTT. Supplemented by reference TRBV2 and TRBJ1-5, the full variable domain reads EPEVTQTPSHQVTQMGQEVILRCVPISNHLYFYWYRQILGQKVEFLVSFYNNEISEKSEIFDDQFSVERPDGSNFTLKIRSTKLEDSAMYFCASRLSGGGNQPQHFGDGTRLSIL.